One T cell receptor (beta chain) is described in this entry. The data stem from a study of blood T cell repertoires in COVID-19. Study information: Material from acute and convalescent COVID-19 was sourced from the United States, Italy and Spain. In each case, the material was cDNA or gDNA derived from T cells, B-cell-depleted T cells, or PBMCs.

The germline gives CDR1 SGHRS, CDR2 YFSETQ. V shed 4 bases, J shed 2 bases, and the junction held 10 bases outside the gene matches. This CDR3 is 16 amino acids long. The authors' processing: Reference gene primer amplification gave nucleated cell count estimates. This table comes from immunoSEQ multiplex PCR, and its TCRdb copy is limited to in-frame clones, with some not included. That table is the source of V, J and clone size, and D and trimming were worked out from the DNA. This sample carries some 94,000 clones, 84% of them seen once, and the ten largest clones take about 2%. The J gene is TRBJ2-3, the V gene TRBV5-1; 7 bases line up with TRBD2. The sequence came from a man between 70 and 80 years old with active or convalescent COVID-19. Material: peripheral blood. The DNA of the CDR3 is TGCGCCAGCAGCCCGGTTACGAGCGGGGTCACAGATACGCAGTATTTT. As protein: CASSPVTSGVTDTQYF. Drawing the rest from reference TRBV5-1 and TRBJ2-3, the complete variable domain is KAGVTQTPRYLIKTRGQQVTLSCSPISGHRSVSWYQQTPGQGLQFLFEYFSETQRNKGNFPGRFSGRQFSNSRSEMNVSTLELGDSALYLCASSPVTSGVTDTQYFGPGTRLTVL.